These 15 T cell receptor beta chains share one sample of origin, sequenced in a study of blood T cell repertoires in COVID-19. Using immunoSEQ multiplex PCR, the repertoire was profiled, and TCRdb retains in-frame clones only, with some absent. This table holds some 190,000 clones, approximately 90% found once. Sequenced input: PBMCs or T cells enriched from blood (not recorded which). These receptors originate from a woman aged 40 to 50 in a cohort exposed to, infected with or recovered from COVID-19 (not recorded which).

The rearrangement joins TRBV7-9 to TRBJ1-4; 8 bases map to TRBD1. V dropped 3 bases and J dropped 7; count of bases not matched to a gene: 4. This CDR3 contains 14 residues. The germline V gene encodes CDR1 SEHNR and CDR2 FQNEAQ (reference sequence). CDR3 coding DNA: TGTGCCAGCAGCTTCAGGACAGGGAGTGAAAAACTGTTTTTT. The encoded protein is CASSFRTGSEKLFF.

The genes are TRBV2 and TRBJ2-6, with TRBD1 identical over 7 bases. The V gene end was trimmed by 4 bases and the J gene end by 2 bases; junction bases not matched to a gene: 2. The CDR3 contains 15 residues. The germline V gene encodes CDR1 SNHLY and CDR2 FYNNEI. The CDR3 sequence: CASSGDRAGANVLTF. The CDR3 nucleotides read TGTGCCAGCAGTGGAGACAGGGCTGGGGCCAACGTCCTGACTTTC. Complete variable domain (other parts from reference TRBV2 and TRBJ2-6): EPEVTQTPSHQVTQMGQEVILRCVPISNHLYFYWYRQILGQKVEFLVSFYNNEISEKSEIFDDQFSVERPDGSNFTLKIRSTKLEDSAMYFCASSGDRAGANVLTFGAGSRLTVL.

The V and J genes are TRBV30 and TRBJ2-1; 10 bases match TRBD2. Germline-derived CDR1 and CDR2 are GTSNPN and SVGIG (reference sequence). Unmatched junction bases numbered 14, after V lost 8 bases and J lost 7 bases. This CDR3 is built from 15 residues. The CDR3: CAVLWTSGGDNEQFF. CDR3 DNA sequence: TGTGCCGTCTTGTGGACTAGCGGAGGGGATAATGAGCAGTTCTTC.

The gene calls are TRBV13 and TRBJ2-3; 10 bases are shared with TRBD2. The CDR3 runs 16 residues. Germline V CDR1 and CDR2: PRHDT, FYEKMQ (reference sequence). Losses at the gene ends were 5 bases for V and 1 base for J; bases not matched to a gene: 6. CDR3 sequence (DNA): TGTGCCAGCAGCAGGGAGCGGGGGGGCCGCACAGATACGCAGTATTTT. It specifies CASSRERGGRTDTQYF.

The rearrangement joins TRBV25-1 to TRBJ2-7; 8 bases align to TRBD2. J lost 0 bases, V lost 7 bases, and 8 bases had no gene match. CDR3 length: 15 amino acids. Germline CDR1 and CDR2: MGHDK and SYGVNS. The CDR3 region is CASTGGATHSYEQYF. CDR3 coding DNA: TGTGCCAGCACCGGGGGGGCGACACACTCCTACGAGCAGTACTTC.

CDR3 protein: CASSWSGTGGLGYTF. Written as DNA, the CDR3 is TGTGCCAGCAGTTGGTCCGGGACAGGGGGCCTGGGCTACACCTTC. This chain uses TRBV13 with TRBJ1-2; TRBD1 matches 12 bases. CDR1 and CDR2 from the germline V gene are PRHDT and FYEKMQ (reference sequence). The CDR3 loop spans 15 amino acids. The V gene end was trimmed by 6 bases and the J gene end by 8 bases; junction bases not matched to a gene: 10.

This rearrangement joins TRBV5-6 to TRBJ1-5; 7 positions agree with TRBD1. Germline loops: CDR1 SGHDT, CDR2 YYEEEE. The CDR3 is 14 residues long. The junction had 11 bases not matched to a gene; V was cut back by 5 bases and J by 9 bases. CDR3 coding DNA: TGTGCCAGCAGTTTCGGGACAGCCCATCCGCCCCAGCATTTT. Translation: CASSFGTAHPPQHF.

The V call is TRBV5-1, the J call TRBJ2-7, with 11 bases lining up with TRBD2. Germline V gives CDR1 SGHRS, CDR2 YFSETQ. There are 16 residues in the CDR3. After removal of 4 bases from V and 4 bases from J, the junction contained 10 bases not matched to a gene. CDR3 sequence: CASSPKGTSGTYEQYF. The CDR3 nucleotides are TGCGCCAGCAGCCCGAAAGGGACTAGCGGAACTTACGAGCAGTACTTC.

CDR3 nucleotides: TGTGCCAGTAGTACAAGACAGGGCCCTAATGAAAAACTGTTTTTT. It codes for CASSTRQGPNEKLFF. The chain carries TRBV19 and TRBJ1-4; 7 bases agree with TRBD1. The CDR3 sequence is 15 residues long. Unmatched junction bases numbered 5, after V lost 4 bases and J lost 3 bases. Germline assignment: CDR1 LNHDA and CDR2 SQIVND (reference sequence). The full variable domain, its missing parts supplied by reference TRBV19 and TRBJ1-4, is DGGITQSPKYLFRKEGQNVTLSCEQNLNHDAMYWYRQDPGQGLRLIYYSQIVNDFQKGDIAEGYSVSREKKESFPLTVTSAQKNPTAFYLCASSTRQGPNEKLFFGSGTQLSVL.

In DNA form, the CDR3 reads TGCAGTGCTAGTCCCGACGGGACAACCTACAATGAGCAGTTCTTC. It yields the protein CSASPDGTTYNEQFF. The rearrangement joins TRBV20-1 to TRBJ2-1, with D perhaps TRBD1 (6 bases). From germline, CDR1 is DFQATT and CDR2 SNEGSKA (reference sequence). V gave up 3 bases and J gave up 2 bases, with 14 bases separating them. The CDR3 spans 15 residues.

The chain links TRBV5-1 to TRBJ2-5; no reliable D call. The CDR3 extends over 16 amino acids. The V gene's germline CDR1 is SGHRS and CDR2 YFSETQ. V was pared by 1 base and J by 2 bases, with 15 bases between. This chain's CDR3 is CASSLTFREVQETQYF. CDR3 coding DNA: TGCGCCAGCAGCTTGACCTTTAGAGAAGTACAAGAGACCCAGTACTTC. Filled out from reference TRBV5-1 and TRBJ2-5, the complete variable domain reads KAGVTQTPRYLIKTRGQQVTLSCSPISGHRSVSWYQQTPGQGLQFLFEYFSETQRNKGNFPGRFSGRQFSNSRSEMNVSTLELGDSALYLCASSLTFREVQETQYFGPGTRLLVL.

The J gene is TRBJ1-3, the V gene TRBV13; no firm D call. Looked up from germline, CDR1 is PRHDT and CDR2 is FYEKMQ (reference sequence). The CDR3 covers 11 residues. The ends were cut back, 3 bases at V and 8 bases at J, with 5 bases in the middle. For the CDR3, the DNA is TGTGCCAGCAGCTTTACTGACACCATATATTTT. It codes for CASSFTDTIYF.

DNA for the CDR3: TGTGCCAGCAGCCCGGACAGAGCGCCCGAGCAGTACTTC. Translation: CASSPDRAPEQYF. This sequence joins TRBV7-9 and TRBJ2-7, with D perhaps TRBD1 (6 bases). Germline CDR1 and CDR2: SEHNR and FQNEAQ (reference sequence). The CDR3 spans 13 residues. V was shortened by 5 bases and J by 6 bases, with 14 bases between the two germline ends.

This chain connects TRBV27 to TRBJ1-2; D might be TRBD1 (6 bases). Germline V CDR1 and CDR2: MNHEY, SMNVEV (reference sequence). Trimming took off 0 bases at V and 6 bases at J, with 8 bases between the two ends. The CDR3 spans 13 residues. As DNA, the CDR3 is TGTGCCAGCAGTTTATCCAGGGGCCATGGCTACACCTTC. It codes for CASSLSRGHGYTF.

The rearrangement links TRBV19 to TRBJ1-1; D gene unclear. V was shortened by 3 bases and J by 1 base, with 15 bases between the two germline ends. The CDR3 spans 16 residues. Per germline, CDR1 LNHDA and CDR2 SQIVND (reference sequence). The CDR3 loop is CASSISPSHGNTEAFF. CDR3 coding DNA: TGTGCCAGTAGTATTTCTCCCTCTCACGGGAACACTGAAGCTTTCTTT.